This T cell receptor beta chain stems from a study of memory CD4+ T cells and cytomegalovirus serostatus. TCRdb's table, derived via immunoSEQ multiplex PCR, lists solely in-frame clones and lacks some. The sample lists roughly 60,000 clones; approximately 80% were seen once. Single viable CD3+CD4+CD8-CD45RO+ cells were sorted as the memory CD4+ T cells. Source material: memory CD4+ T cells from blood. The TCR originated in an adult in good health and CMV-seronegative.

CDR3 nucleotide sequence: TGTGCCAGCTCACCCCGAGACAGGGGCGAGCAGTACTTC. Its translation is CASSPRDRGEQYF. The V gene is TRBV18, the J gene TRBJ2-7, with 8 bases lining up with TRBD1. Germline trimming cut 3 bases from V and 6 bases from J; bases unmatched to any gene: 4. Germline CDR1 KGHSH, CDR2 LQKENI. This CDR3 has 13 residues.